This T cell receptor (beta chain) originates from a study of OX40 agonist ivuxolimab in advanced cancers. Whole-study context: Each dose-escalation patient presented with hepatocellular carcinoma, melanoma, renal cell or head and neck cancer. One patient with hepatocellular carcinoma and two with cutaneous melanoma, three in all, had partial responses.

Here immunoSEQ multiplex PCR was the method, and the copy in TCRdb shows in-frame clones only, minus some. Of 72,000 or so clones in the sample, 70% to 90% were seen once. The V segment lost 3 bases and the J segment 8 bases; nucleotides outside the gene matches: 11. Per the germline V gene, CDR1 is KGHSH and CDR2 is LQKENI. The CDR3 is made up of 15 amino acids. This chain links TRBV18 with TRBJ2-7, with TRBD1 matching over 9 bases. This specimen was CD4+ or CD8+ T cells sorted from blood, taken in a trial of the OX40 agonist ivuxolimab. This TCR was sampled from an adult with an advanced solid tumor such as melanoma, head and neck, liver or kidney cancer. The DNA of the CDR3 is TGTGCCAGCTCACCGGAAGGGACAGGGCGTACGAAGCAGTACTTC. This translates into CASSPEGTGRTKQYF. The whole variable domain, filled in from reference TRBV18 and TRBJ2-7, reads NAGVMQNPRHLVRRRGQEARLRCSPMKGHSHVYWYRQLPEEGLKFMVYLQKENIIDESGMPKERFSAEFPKEGPSILRIQQVVRGDSAAYFCASSPEGTGRTKQYFGPGTRLTVT.